Here is one T cell receptor beta chain with its context. Its antigen remains unidentified. These data come from a study of cytomegalovirus exposure and HLA in healthy donors. Study-level results: Researchers reportedly found TCR beta sequences accurately predicted most subjects' HLA-A and HLA-B alleles. A likely sequencing artifact accounted for one observed cluster of highly shared sequence variants.

PCR employed 60 Vbeta and 13 Jbeta primers. The protocol was immunoSEQ multiplex PCR, while the TCRdb copy is restricted to in-frame clones and leaves out a portion. The sample yields 120,000 to 150,000 clones, roughly 77% seen once. Trimming stripped 9 bases from V and 2 bases from J, with 19 bases between. CDR3 length equals 15 residues. CDR1 and CDR2 from the germline V gene are MRHNA and SNTAGT. The V gene is TRBV6-4, the J gene TRBJ1-2; no definite D call. The sequence came from a female donor in good health and CMV-seronegative. The sequenced sample consisted of PBMCs. CDR3 sequence reads: CARWEDLVVNYGYTF. The CDR3 coding sequence is TGTGCCAGGTGGGAGGACCTGGTGGTGAACTATGGCTACACCTTC.